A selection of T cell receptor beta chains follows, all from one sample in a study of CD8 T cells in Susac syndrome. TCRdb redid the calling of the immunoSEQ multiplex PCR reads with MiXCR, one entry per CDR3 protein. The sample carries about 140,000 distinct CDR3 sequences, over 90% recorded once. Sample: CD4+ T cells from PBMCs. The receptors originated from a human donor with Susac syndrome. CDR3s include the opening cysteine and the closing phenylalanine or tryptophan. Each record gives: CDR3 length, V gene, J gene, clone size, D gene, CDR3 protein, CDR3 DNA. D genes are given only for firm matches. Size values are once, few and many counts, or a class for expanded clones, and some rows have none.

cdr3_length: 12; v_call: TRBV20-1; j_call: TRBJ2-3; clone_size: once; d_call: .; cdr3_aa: CSAVGLADTQYF; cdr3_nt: TGCAGTGCCGTGGGTCTAGCGGATACGCAGTATTTT
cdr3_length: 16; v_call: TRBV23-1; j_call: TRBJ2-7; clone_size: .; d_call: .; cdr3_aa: CASSQSFGTLDLEQYF; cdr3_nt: TGCGCCAGCAGTCAATCATTTGGGACATTGGATCTCGAGCAGTACTTC
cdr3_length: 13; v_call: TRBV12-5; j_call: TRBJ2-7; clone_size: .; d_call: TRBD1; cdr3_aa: CASGEQGSSEQYF; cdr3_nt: TGTGCTAGTGGGGAACAGGGGTCCTCCGAGCAGTACTTC
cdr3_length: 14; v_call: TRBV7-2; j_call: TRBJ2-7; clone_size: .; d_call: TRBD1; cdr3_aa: CASSFDRGGYEQYF; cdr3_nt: TGTGCCAGCAGCTTCGACAGGGGCGGCTACGAGCAGTACTTC
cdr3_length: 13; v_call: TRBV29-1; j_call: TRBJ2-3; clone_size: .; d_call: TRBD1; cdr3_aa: CSAGQGSTDTQYF; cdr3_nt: TGCAGCGCGGGACAGGGGAGCACAGATACGCAGTATTTT
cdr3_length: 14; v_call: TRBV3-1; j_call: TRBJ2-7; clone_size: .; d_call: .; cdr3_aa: CASSQSDRPYEQYF; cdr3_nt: TGTGCCAGCAGCCAATCAGACAGACCCTACGAGCAGTACTTC
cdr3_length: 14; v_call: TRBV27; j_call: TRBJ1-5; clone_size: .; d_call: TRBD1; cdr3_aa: CASRAGQGYQPQHF; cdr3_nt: TGTGCCAGCAGGGCGGGACAGGGGTATCAGCCCCAGCATTTT
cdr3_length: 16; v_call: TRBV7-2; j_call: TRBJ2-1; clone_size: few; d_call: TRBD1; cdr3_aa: CASSLAGGTGTDEQFF; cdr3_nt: TGTGCCAGCAGCTTAGCGGGCGGGACAGGGACGGATGAGCAGTTCTTC
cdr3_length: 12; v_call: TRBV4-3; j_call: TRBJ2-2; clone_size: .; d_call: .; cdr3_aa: CASSHEGGELFF; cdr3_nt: TGCGCCAGCAGCCATGAGGGCGGGGAGCTGTTTTTT
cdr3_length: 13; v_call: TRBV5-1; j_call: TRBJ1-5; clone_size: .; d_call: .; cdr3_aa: CASSMGVNQPQHF; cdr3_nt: TGCGCCAGCAGCATGGGAGTCAATCAGCCCCAGCATTTT
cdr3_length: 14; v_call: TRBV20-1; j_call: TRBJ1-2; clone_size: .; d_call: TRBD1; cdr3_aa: CSASQGGLNYGYTF; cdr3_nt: TGCAGTGCTAGTCAGGGGGGCCTTAACTATGGCTACACCTTC